This T cell receptor beta chain was recovered during a study of shared clonotypes between healthy human individuals. Into CD45RA+ naive and CD45RA-negative memory subsets, the CD4+ cells were split. In its sample, this clone was seen once. Its antigen is currently unknown. Assay used: immunoSEQ multiplex PCR; TCRdb lists only in-frame clones, some missing. This sample has about 1 million clones, with approximately 70% found just once. Findings and limits, study-wide: It was only blood that was sampled, and tissue repertoires likely differ. Memory subsets generally showed smaller estimated richness than naive subsets did.

Sequencing was performed on memory CD4+ T cells sorted from blood. Subset defined: CD45RA-negative fraction. This receptor was taken from a man between 18 and 29 years old in good health.

The CDR3 nucleotides read TGTGCCAGCAGTTTTCAGGGCCCGGAAAACACTGAAGCTTTCTTT. Translating gives CASSFQGPENTEAFF. The chain uses TRBV27 and TRBJ1-1; D possibly corresponds to TRBD1 (5 bases). The CDR3 loop spans 15 amino acids. Germline loops: CDR1 MNHEY, CDR2 SMNVEV (reference sequence). V lost 3 bases, J lost 2 bases, and 13 bases lay in between.